A single sample is the source of the 24 T cell receptor beta chains below, sequenced in a study of read filtering for tumor transcriptome and immune sequencing. This library used roughly 0.4 ug RNA and molecular barcoded adaptors spanning alpha/delta and beta/gamma chains. A single record per CDR3 protein comes from TCRdb applying MiXCR to the reads. The repertoire holds tens of thousands of distinct CDR3 sequences, about a fifth seen once, with more than 9.5% in the top ten. Material for sequencing was a population of CD138-negative cells sorted from bone marrow. These receptors were obtained from a donor at least 40 years old with multiple myeloma.

Many counts were recorded for this clonotype. In nucleotides, the CDR3 is TGTGCCAGCAGTTTTGACCTCGCGGCTTTCTTT. Its translation is CASSFDLAAFF. The genes are TRBV12-3 or TRBV12-4 and TRBJ1-1; D not certain. V was pared by 3 bases and J by 11 bases, with 10 bases between. This CDR3 is built from 11 residues.

In this sample, this clonotype turned up a few times. This sequence joins TRBV24-1 and TRBJ2-2; 7 positions agree with TRBD2. The CDR3 consists of 16 residues. Germline loops: CDR1 KGHDR, CDR2 SFDVKD. With V trimmed by 7 bases and J by 5 bases, 12 bases remained unmatched. CDR3 region: CATRSPEGRGTGELFF. The DNA of the CDR3 is TGTGCCACCAGGAGCCCCGAGGGGCGGGGGACCGGGGAGCTGTTTTTT.

In its sample, this clonotype was seen many times. This chain connects TRBV5-1 to TRBJ2-7; 8 positions match TRBD2. Trimming cost V 2 bases and J 12 bases; bases outside gene matches: 10. Germline V lookup: CDR1 SGHRS, CDR2 YFSETQ. The CDR3 is made up of 13 amino acids. Written as DNA, the CDR3 is TGCGCCAGCAGCTTACACGGGGGGGGGCGCACGTACTTC. Amino acid sequence: CASSLHGGGRTYF.

The chain joins TRBV18 to TRBJ1-5, with D unresolved. V was shortened by 6 bases and J by 15 bases, with 18 bases between the two germline ends. There are 12 residues in the CDR3. Germline V lookup: CDR1 KGHSH, CDR2 LQKENI. CDR3 bases: TGTGCCAGCTCTCCTGGACGGCTGGCCCGGCATTTT. Translating it yields CASSPGRLARHF.

This clonotype came up many times. The gene calls are TRBV5-6 and TRBJ2-2, with D unclear. Germline values: CDR1 SGHDT, CDR2 YYEEEE. The CDR3 runs to 13 residues. Trimming left V 1 base short and J 7 bases short, with 8 bases between. The CDR3 protein is CASSLISIGELFF. Here the CDR3 DNA reads TGTGCCAGCAGCTTGATCAGCATCGGGGAGCTGTTTTTT.

The chain links TRBV7-8 to TRBJ1-4; D gene ambiguous. Trimming removed 0 bases from V and 6 bases from J, with 14 bases in between. The CDR3 is 16 residues long. Germline CDR1 reads SGHVS; CDR2 reads FQNEAQ. The CDR3 bases are TGTGCCAGCAGCTTAGCGCAAGAGGGTTTAGATGAAAAACTGTTTTTT. This codes for CASSLAQEGLDEKLFF.

This clonotype was observed a handful of times. This rearrangement joins TRBV7-3 to TRBJ1-2; D possibly corresponds to TRBD1 (6 bases). V gave up 5 bases and J gave up 6 bases, with 19 bases separating them. Per the germline V gene, CDR1 is SGHTA and CDR2 is FQGTGA. The CDR3 has 15 amino acids. As DNA, the CDR3 is TGTGCCAGCAGCGTATCCGGACAGCTTTTAGATGGCTACACCTTC. Its protein product is CASSVSGQLLDGYTF.

With regard to this clonotype: A far more abundant clone sits one base away, making this likely a read error. The CDR3 reads CSVGTHNEQLF. The DNA for the CDR3 is TGTTCCGTAGGGACTCACAATGAGCAGCTCTTC. This chain links TRBV6-1 with TRBJ2-1; D might be TRBD2 (6 bases). This CDR3 is built from 11 residues. In germline, CDR1 is MNHNS, CDR2 SASEGT.

This clonotype was seen repeatedly, ten times or more. This rearrangement joins TRBV30 to TRBJ1-1, with a tentative D call TRBD1 (5 bases). The germline CDR1 and CDR2 sequences are GTSNPN and SVGIG (reference sequence). The CDR3 consists of 12 residues. Deletions cut 4 bases from V and 7 bases from J, with 13 bases between. CDR3 residues: CAWNSKTGEAFF. In DNA form, the CDR3 reads TGTGCCTGGAATTCAAAAACAGGTGAAGCTTTCTTT.

Many counts were recorded for this clonotype. V is TRBV5-1 and J is TRBJ1-5, with TRBD1 matching over 9 bases. Germline CDR1 and CDR2: SGHRS and YFSETQ. This CDR3 spans 15 amino acids. J was trimmed by 6 bases and V by 0 bases; bases with no gene match: 4. The CDR3, as DNA: TGCGCCAGCAGCTTGGAAGGGACAGGGACTCAGCCCCAGCATTTT. Protein product: CASSLEGTGTQPQHF.

This clonotype has only a few counts. This chain links TRBV5-1 with TRBJ1-1, with D maybe TRBD1 (5 bases). Germline V gene sequence: CDR1 SGHRS, CDR2 YFSETQ. This CDR3 is built from 16 residues. V lost 0 bases and J lost 0, with 12 bases in between. The CDR3 loop reads CASSLVGGGMNTEAFF. CDR3 in DNA: TGCGCCAGCAGCTTGGTCGGGGGAGGGATGAACACTGAAGCTTTCTTT. Using reference TRBV5-1 and TRBJ1-1 for the parts outside the CDR3, the full variable domain is KAGVTQTPRYLIKTRGQQVTLSCSPISGHRSVSWYQQTPGQGLQFLFEYFSETQRNKGNFPGRFSGRQFSNSRSEMNVSTLELGDSALYLCASSLVGGGMNTEAFFGQGTRLTVV.

This clonotype was detected many times. V usage is TRBV7-2 and J usage is TRBJ2-1, with a tentative D call TRBD2 (5 bases). CDR1 and CDR2 (germline): SGHTA, FQGNSA. The V end was cut by 6 bases, the J end by 1 base, with 16 bases between. The CDR3 runs to 16 residues. CDR3 DNA sequence: TGTGCCAGCAGGGAGTCGGGGAGTGGTTCCTACAATGAGCAGTTCTTC. Encoded protein: CASRESGSGSYNEQFF.

The gene calls are TRBV18 and TRBJ1-1; D gene uncertain. This CDR3 comprises 13 residues. With 1 base removed from V and 5 bases from J, the gap between germline ends came to 8 bases. Germline lookup yields CDR1 KGHSH and CDR2 LQKENI. CDR3: CASSPRTGTEAFF. The CDR3 bases are TGTGCCAGCTCACCACGGACGGGTACTGAAGCTTTCTTT.

A remark on this clonotype: A much larger clone differs by one base, so this may be a read error. The rearrangement joins TRBV20-1 to TRBJ2-1; possible D gene TRBD1, 6 bases. Germline lookup yields CDR1 DFQATT and CDR2 SNEGSKA (reference sequence). The CDR3 totals 14 residues. As DNA, the CDR3 is TGCAGTGCTACCGACAGGAACTCCTACAATGAGCAGTCCTTC. Translated: CSATDRNSYNEQSF.

Points on this clonotype: A much larger clone lies one base from this, so it may be a read error. V usage is TRBV12-3 or TRBV12-4 and J usage is TRBJ2-2; 12 bases are shared with TRBD2. CDR3 length equals 15 residues. The CDR3 protein is CAGSFQTSGSGELFF. The CDR3 nucleotides are TGTGCCGGCAGTTTTCAGACTAGCGGGAGCGGGGAGCTGTTTTTT.

This clonotype occurred many times. The chain couples TRBV20-1 to TRBJ2-7, with D tentatively TRBD1 (6 bases). This CDR3 has 12 residues. V was clipped by 3 bases and J by 6 bases, with 12 bases between them. The V gene's germline CDR1 is DFQATT and CDR2 SNEGSKA (reference sequence). CDR3 protein: CSARPGVREQYF. CDR3 sequence (DNA): TGCAGTGCTAGGCCAGGGGTTCGCGAGCAGTACTTC.

Comment on this clonotype: This may arise from a read error, as a much more abundant clone is one base away. This chain joins TRBV7-9 and TRBJ1-4; no clear D. Germline CDR1 reads SEHNR; CDR2 reads FQNEAQ (reference sequence). The CDR3 is made up of 15 amino acids. CDR3 sequence reads: CASSSQAVSNERLFF. The CDR3, as DNA: TGTGCCAGCAGCTCCCAGGCAGTTTCTAATGAAAGACTGTTTTTT.

The chain is built from TRBV7-2 and TRBJ2-1, with 8 bases identical to TRBD2. This CDR3 is 16 amino acids long. Germline lookup yields CDR1 SGHTA and CDR2 FQGNSA. After removal of 4 bases from V and 4 bases from J, the junction contained 9 bases not matched to a gene. The DNA for the CDR3 is TGTGCCAGCAGCTCCCGGGGGGGTAGCGGATACAATGAGCAGTTCTTC. Translating it yields CASSSRGGSGYNEQFF.

This clonotype was detected only a few times. V gene TRBV28 combines with J gene TRBJ2-5, with D maybe TRBD2 (7 bases). V gave up 6 bases and J gave up 5 bases, with 19 bases separating them. Germline loops: CDR1 MDHEN, CDR2 SYDVKM. This CDR3 has 15 residues. DNA of the CDR3: TGTGCCAGCAGCCTGACTAGCCCGAGGGGGGAGACCCAGTACTTC. It is translated as CASSLTSPRGETQYF.

This clonotype was observed many times. The CDR3 coding sequence is TGCAGTACTCTAGGAAGATCAGGGATGGCCTACAATGAGCAGTTCTTC. Its translation is CSTLGRSGMAYNEQFF. The gene calls are TRBV20-1 and TRBJ2-1; a possible D gene is TRBD1 (5 bases). The CDR3 contains 16 residues. With 8 bases removed from V and 2 bases from J, the gap between germline ends came to 22 bases. Germline loops: CDR1 DFQATT, CDR2 SNEGSKA (reference sequence).

The sample holds a few counts of this clonotype. J is TRBJ2-5 and V is TRBV9, with D tentatively TRBD1 or TRBD2 (5 bases each). Trimming shortened V by 0 bases and J by 2 bases, and 11 bases separated the two germline ends. The germline V gene has CDR1 SGDLS and CDR2 YYNGEE. CDR3 size: 15 residues. The CDR3 loop is CASSVGGSRQETQYF. Written as DNA, the CDR3 is TGTGCCAGCAGCGTAGGGGGGAGTCGGCAAGAGACCCAGTACTTC.

This clonotype came up many times. The rearrangement joins TRBV7-8 to TRBJ1-6; 10 positions agree with TRBD1. The CDR3 length is 15 residues. Trimming removed 5 bases from V and 7 bases from J; junction bases left unmatched: 5. Germline CDR1 reads SGHVS; CDR2 reads FQNEAQ. The CDR3 DNA follows: TGTGCCAGCAGCCTGGGACAGGGGTTGAATTCACCCCTCCACTTT. It codes for CASSLGQGLNSPLHF.

This clonotype was recorded many times. The genes are TRBV27 and TRBJ2-5; the match to TRBD2 covers 10 bases. V lost 5 bases and J lost 4; bases outside the gene matches: 10. There are 16 residues in the CDR3. The germline CDR1 and CDR2 sequences are MNHEY and SMNVEV (reference sequence). The CDR3 here is CASSPRHSGGRETQYF. In nucleotides, the CDR3 is TGTGCCAGCAGTCCCCGTCATAGCGGGGGGAGAGAGACCCAGTACTTC.

In its sample, this clonotype was seen many times. CDR3: CASSPGDTQYF. In DNA form, the CDR3 reads TGTGCCAGCAGCCCCGGGGATACGCAGTATTTT. The V gene is TRBV5-4, the J gene TRBJ2-3, with D uncertain. V lost 4 bases to trimming and J lost 6 bases, with 6 bases between them. The CDR3 loop spans 11 amino acids. Germline V lookup: CDR1 SGHNT, CDR2 YYREEE (reference sequence).